The 30 T cell receptor beta chains in this list originate from one sample, sequenced in a study of blood T cells in healthy people across ages. A second PCR, run for roughly 7 to 11 cycles, used a sample-barcoded 5' primer plus a J-beta primer mix. TCRdb reanalysed the 5' RACE reads using MiXCR and keeps one entry per CDR3 protein. The sample comprises about 500,000 distinct CDR3 sequences, less than 25% of which are singletons, and approximately 10% rests with the top ten. This sample also belongs to another study, concerning T cells of mothers and their children.

Specimen: blood. These receptors all come from a boy aged 10-17 years in good health.

This clonotype was recorded a few times. This chain uses TRBV6-5 with TRBJ2-3; D gene uncertain. Germline CDR1 is MNHEY and CDR2 is SVGAGI. Trimming took off 2 bases at V and 0 bases at J, with 6 bases between the two ends. The CDR3 length is 14 residues. The DNA of the CDR3 is TGTGCCAGCAGTTACGCAAAGAGCACAGATACGCAGTATTTT. This sequence encodes CASSYAKSTDTQYF.

The rearrangement uses TRBV20-1 and TRBJ2-5; no definite D call. The last part of the DNA fits TRBJ2-3 better; the J call may be wrong. The V gene's germline CDR1 is DFQATT and CDR2 SNEGSKA (reference sequence). The CDR3 sequence is 10 residues long. The CDR3 sequence is CSASLVAQYF. CDR3 bases: TGCAGTGCTAGCCTGGTTGCGCAGTATTTT.

The genes are TRBV19 and TRBJ1-1; D is uncertain. With 7 bases removed from V and 4 bases from J, the gap between germline ends came to 16 bases. Germline values: CDR1 LNHDA, CDR2 SQIVND (reference sequence). The CDR3 has 14 amino acids. The CDR3 DNA reads as TGTGCCAGTACCAAGGTTCAGGTGGGCACTGAAGCTTTCTTT. Protein product: CASTKVQVGTEAFF.

The gene calls are TRBV20-1 and TRBJ2-2; maybe TRBD2 (5 bases). This CDR3 is 15 amino acids long. The germline V gene encodes CDR1 DFQATT and CDR2 SNEGSKA (reference sequence). V lost 0 bases and J 5 bases, leaving 13 bases between the germline ends. The CDR3 is CSARESTSWTGELFF. In DNA, the CDR3 is TGCAGTGCTAGAGAATCCACTAGTTGGACCGGGGAGCTGTTTTTT.

This clonotype was detected ten times or more. This chain links TRBV28 with TRBJ2-5; 8 bases are a match to TRBD1. Judging by the DNA end, TRBJ2-7 fits better; the J call may be wrong. The CDR3 runs 13 residues. Germline CDR1 MDHEN, CDR2 SYDVKM. The CDR3 spells CASSGQGFYEQYF. The CDR3 DNA reads TGTGCCAGCAGTGGACAGGGATTCTACGAGCAGTACTTC.

The chain employs TRBV29-1 and TRBJ2-5; TRBD1 matches 11 bases. This CDR3 is 17 amino acids long. With 6 bases clipped from V and 2 bases from J, the junction kept 14 bases outside the gene matches. Germline V gene sequence: CDR1 SQVTM, CDR2 ANQGSEA. The CDR3 reads CSVRAEPRDRGQETQYF. The CDR3 DNA is TGCAGCGTCCGCGCTGAGCCCCGGGACAGGGGGCAAGAGACCCAGTACTTC.

The chain employs TRBV20-1 and TRBJ2-7; 14 nucleotides align to TRBD2. Germline CDR1 and CDR2: DFQATT and SNEGSKA (reference sequence). The V and J ends lost 3 bases and 5 bases, in that order; junction bases with no gene match: 9. The CDR3 length is 16 residues. This chain's CDR3 is CSASTGTSGRVNEQYF. The CDR3 coding sequence is TGCAGTGCTAGTACCGGGACTAGCGGGAGAGTAAACGAGCAGTACTTC.

This clonotype was seen only a few times. The CDR3 sequence is CASLKRAGVLSGANVLTF. CDR3 nucleotides: TGTGCCAGCCTCAAAAGGGCAGGGGTCCTCTCTGGGGCCAACGTCCTGACTTTC. The chain combines TRBV28 with TRBJ2-6; D may be TRBD1 (6 bases). Germline CDR1 is MDHEN and CDR2 is SYDVKM. This CDR3 is 18 amino acids long. The V and J ends lost 8 bases and 0 bases respectively, with 20 bases between them. Using reference TRBV28 and TRBJ2-6 for the parts outside the CDR3, the full variable domain is DVKVTQSSRYLVKRTGEKVFLECVQDMDHENMFWYRQDPGLGLRLIYFSYDVKMKEKGDIPEGYSVSREKKERFSLILESASTNQTSMYLCASLKRAGVLSGANVLTFGAGSRLTVL.

The chain links TRBV11-2 to TRBJ1-2, with TRBD1 matching 9 bases. This CDR3 region has 13 residues. The germline V gene encodes CDR1 SGHAT and CDR2 FQNNGV. V shed 5 bases, J shed 6 bases, and the junction held 4 bases outside the gene matches. The CDR3 sequence: CASSLTGGHGYTF. The CDR3 DNA follows: TGTGCCAGCAGCCTCACAGGGGGCCATGGCTACACCTTC.

The CDR3 DNA follows: TGTGCCAGCAGCGCGGGTCTAGCGTTAGAGCAGTTCTTC. This codes for CASSAGLALEQFF. V is TRBV7-2 and J is TRBJ2-5, with D perhaps matching TRBD2 (6 bases). TRBJ2-1 explains the end of the DNA better; the J call may be wrong. In germline, CDR1 is SGHTA, CDR2 FQGNSA. The CDR3 contains 13 residues.

The chain is built from TRBV4-1 and TRBJ2-1; TRBD1 agrees at 11 bases. The length of the CDR3 is 17 residues. CDR1 is MGHRA, CDR2 YSYEKL, per germline. Trimming removed 4 bases from V and 7 bases from J; junction bases left unmatched: 12. The CDR3 DNA reads TGCGCCAGCAGCCTCCCACCGGGACAGGGGGTCGGTAATGAGCAGTTCTTC. Translated: CASSLPPGQGVGNEQFF.

This chain joins TRBV7-9 and TRBJ2-3; maybe TRBD2 (6 bases). V lost 3 bases to trimming and J lost 2 bases, with 12 bases between them. This CDR3 comprises 15 residues. The germline V gene has CDR1 SEHNR and CDR2 FQNEAQ (reference sequence). CDR3: CASSLGLHSTDTQYF. CDR3 sequence (DNA): TGTGCCAGCAGCTTGGGACTTCATTCCACAGATACGCAGTATTTT.

The chain is built from TRBV9 and TRBJ2-2, with D tentatively TRBD1 or TRBD2 (6 bases each). The ends were cut back, 2 bases at V and 3 bases at J, with 11 bases in the middle. The CDR3 sequence is 15 residues long. The germline V gene encodes CDR1 SGDLS and CDR2 YYNGEE. The CDR3 DNA reads TGTGCCAGCAGCGTGGAGGGGGGCCACACCGGGGAGCTGTTTTTT. Translated: CASSVEGGHTGELFF.

The chain carries TRBV7-2 and TRBJ1-3; D is perhaps TRBD1 (6 bases). Looked up from germline, CDR1 is SGHTA and CDR2 is FQGNSA. The V gene lost 4 bases and the J gene lost 0 bases, with 19 bases spanning the gap. The CDR3 is 18 amino acids. The DNA of the CDR3 is TGTGCCAGCAGCTCCTGGGGGGCGGATCCGAGCTCTGGAAACACCATATATTTT. Its protein is CASSSWGADPSSGNTIYF.

This clonotype was observed a handful of times. The chain joins TRBV5-1 to TRBJ2-5; D could derive from TRBD1 or TRBD2 (5 bases each). CDR1 SGHRS and CDR2 YFSETQ come from the germline V gene. CDR3 length: 16 residues. With 0 bases removed from V and 2 bases from J, the gap between germline ends came to 14 bases. The CDR3 loop reads CASSLGVDGAQETQYF. The CDR3 DNA is TGCGCCAGCAGCTTGGGCGTCGACGGGGCACAAGAGACCCAGTACTTC.

This chain connects TRBV20-1 to TRBJ2-5; D may be TRBD2 (5 bases). The V end was cut by 3 bases, the J end by 4 bases, with 12 bases between. Germline V gene sequence: CDR1 DFQATT, CDR2 SNEGSKA (reference sequence). This CDR3 spans 13 amino acids. The chain's CDR3 is CSASGIGLETQYF. CDR3 coding DNA: TGCAGTGCTAGCGGGATTGGATTAGAGACCCAGTACTTC.

CDR3 amino acids: CASSFTYTYNEQFF. CDR3 coding DNA: TGTGCCAGCAGTTTTACTTACACCTACAATGAGCAGTTCTTC. The genes are TRBV28 and TRBJ2-1; D unclear. Between the trimmed V and J ends, which lost 3 bases and 2 bases, there was a span of 8 bases. This CDR3 comprises 14 residues. The germline CDR1 and CDR2 sequences are MDHEN and SYDVKM.

The gene calls are TRBV20-1 and TRBJ1-6, with D maybe TRBD1 (6 bases). The CDR3 is made up of 16 amino acids. V was cut by 5 bases and J by 0 bases, with 14 bases left in between. The germline V gene has CDR1 DFQATT and CDR2 SNEGSKA (reference sequence). The CDR3 nucleotides are TGCAGTGCTGAACAGGGTCCCCCCTCCTATAATTCACCCCTCCACTTT. It is translated as CSAEQGPPSYNSPLHF.

The rearrangement links TRBV6-1 to TRBJ1-2, with D maybe TRBD1 (6 bases). This CDR3 has 11 residues. V dropped 6 bases and J dropped 7 bases, with 9 bases sitting between them. CDR1 and CDR2 from the germline V gene are MNHNS and SASEGT. The CDR3 nucleotides read TGTGCCAGCAGGGACAGCTCTGGCTACACCTTC. It yields the protein CASRDSSGYTF.

The chain joins TRBV29-1 to TRBJ2-5, with TRBD1 identical over 8 bases. This CDR3 has 14 residues. Germline CDR1 and CDR2: SQVTM and ANQGSEA. J lost 2 bases, V lost 8 bases, and 10 bases had no gene match. CDR3 loop: CSILTGDPQETQYF. In nucleotides, the CDR3 is TGCAGCATATTGACAGGGGACCCTCAAGAGACCCAGTACTTC.

The chain is built from TRBV4-3 and TRBJ2-4; weak D call: TRBD1 (7 bases). CDR1 and CDR2 from the germline V gene are LGHNA and YSLEER. V was clipped by 0 bases and J by 2 bases, with 17 bases between them. The CDR3 runs to 18 residues. CDR3 bases: TGCGCCAGCAGCCAAGAACTCCCGACAGGGAGGACCAAAAACATTCAGTACTTC. It translates to CASSQELPTGRTKNIQYF.

The J gene is TRBJ2-1, the V gene TRBV29-1, with D hard to call. The J call may be incorrect, as the DNA end agrees better with TRBJ2-7. Germline assignment: CDR1 SQVTM and CDR2 ANQGSEA. This CDR3 contains 11 residues. CDR3 nucleotide sequence: TGCAGCGGGGGAACTTTCTACGAGCAGTACTTC. Translation gives CSGGTFYEQYF.

This clonotype came up a few times. The chain joins TRBV5-1 to TRBJ2-1; TRBD2 matches at 11 bases. Germline lookup yields CDR1 SGHRS and CDR2 YFSETQ. V lost 0 bases and J lost 8; bases outside the gene matches: 10. The CDR3 is 17 residues long. CDR3 coding DNA: TGCGCCAGCAGCTTGGCTACTACTAGCGGGAGAGGAGATGAGCAGTTCTTC. Translating gives CASSLATTSGRGDEQFF.

The chain joins TRBV4-1 to TRBJ2-7; no reliable D call. With 4 bases removed from V and 0 bases from J, the gap between germline ends came to 10 bases. This CDR3 spans 14 amino acids. The germline CDR1 and CDR2 sequences are MGHRA and YSYEKL. CDR3 amino acids: CASSLDTSSYEQYF. The CDR3 region has the DNA TGCGCCAGCAGCCTTGACACGAGCTCCTACGAGCAGTACTTC.

The chain joins TRBV3-1 to TRBJ2-7, with D perhaps TRBD2 (7 bases). V was trimmed by 0 bases and J by 6 bases, leaving 9 bases between them. Germline CDR1 is LGHDT and CDR2 is YNNKEL (reference sequence). The length of the CDR3 is 13 residues. The DNA of the CDR3 is TGTGCCAGCAGCCAAGAGGGGGGGGCCGAGCAGTACTTC. Translated, it gives CASSQEGGAEQYF.

The V call is TRBV27, the J call TRBJ2-5, with TRBD2 matching over 13 bases. Per the germline V gene, CDR1 is MNHEY and CDR2 is SMNVEV (reference sequence). The V segment lost 6 bases and the J segment 5 bases; nucleotides outside the gene matches: 9. The CDR3 consists of 16 residues. Written as DNA, the CDR3 is TGTGCCAGCAGGAGAACTAGCGGGAGGGCCGGGGAGACCCAGTACTTC. This codes for CASRRTSGRAGETQYF.

This clonotype has a handful of counts. The chain combines TRBV7-3 with TRBJ2-5, with no clear D. The CDR3 sequence is 13 residues long. V dropped 2 bases and J dropped 3 bases, with 7 bases sitting between them. Germline V gene lookup returns CDR1 SGHTA and CDR2 FQGTGA. The CDR3 nucleotides are TGTGCCAGCAGCTTATCCCGGAAAGAGACCCAGTACTTC. Its translation is CASSLSRKETQYF.

About this clonotype: Mismatch with germline at one junction end may stem from a read error. V gene TRBV3-1 combines with J gene TRBJ2-4; a possible D gene is TRBD2 (5 bases). The CDR3 length is 16 residues. Germline V gene sequence: CDR1 LGHDT, CDR2 YNNKEL (reference sequence). Written as DNA, the CDR3 is TGTGCCAGCAGCCCCATAGGAGGTCTAGCCGAAAACATCCAGTACTTC. It yields the protein CASSPIGGLAENIQYF.

This clonotype was recorded at least ten times. The V gene is TRBV20-1, the J gene TRBJ2-5, with D perhaps matching TRBD2 (6 bases). Germline CDR1 DFQATT, CDR2 SNEGSKA (reference sequence). The CDR3 is 14 residues long. The V gene lost 5 bases and the J gene lost 4 bases, with 17 bases spanning the gap. The CDR3 sequence: CSALAAGRRETQYF. DNA of the CDR3: TGCAGTGCTTTGGCAGCAGGGAGGCGAGAGACCCAGTACTTC.

Many counts were recorded for this clonotype. The chain has TRBV29-1 and TRBJ2-3; D not resolved. The CDR3 totals 11 residues. The V gene lost 7 bases and the J gene lost 1 base, with 6 bases spanning the gap. Germline CDR1 and CDR2: SQVTM and ANQGSEA. The CDR3 DNA is TGCAGCGGCATCCGCACAGATACGCAGTATTTT. As protein: CSGIRTDTQYF.